This TCR beta chain was captured by sequencing in a study of blood T cells in healthy people across ages. Study-level findings and limits: Observed TCR beta diversity per million T cells went down as age went up. This fall followed a roughly linear course with age. Fewer expanded clones and more diversity marked long-lived versus aged donors.

The authors drew approximately 10 milliliters of peripheral blood from each donor. This clonotype occurred a few times. Its antigen is not identified. A junction end diverges from the germline sequence, so it may reflect a read error. The use of a sample-barcoded 5' primer and a J-beta primer mix characterized a second PCR of about 6 to 12 cycles. Per-sample output comprised a minimum of 2.5 million paired-end reads containing CDR3. TCRdb passed the 5' RACE reads through MiXCR, listing each CDR3 protein once. Among about 1,500,000 distinct CDR3 sequences, under 30% were seen once, and the ten largest hold 7.7%. Germline V gene data show CDR1 as MNHEY and CDR2 as SVGEGT. CDR3 size: 14 residues.

The specimen was blood. The sequence was collected from a woman in her 30s in good health. The chain uses TRBV6-2 or TRBV6-3 and TRBJ2-5; the D is unclear. CDR3 sequence reads: CASSSPVRQETLYF. DNA for the CDR3: TGTGCCAGCAGTTCACCGGTCCGGCAAGAGACCCTGTACTTC.